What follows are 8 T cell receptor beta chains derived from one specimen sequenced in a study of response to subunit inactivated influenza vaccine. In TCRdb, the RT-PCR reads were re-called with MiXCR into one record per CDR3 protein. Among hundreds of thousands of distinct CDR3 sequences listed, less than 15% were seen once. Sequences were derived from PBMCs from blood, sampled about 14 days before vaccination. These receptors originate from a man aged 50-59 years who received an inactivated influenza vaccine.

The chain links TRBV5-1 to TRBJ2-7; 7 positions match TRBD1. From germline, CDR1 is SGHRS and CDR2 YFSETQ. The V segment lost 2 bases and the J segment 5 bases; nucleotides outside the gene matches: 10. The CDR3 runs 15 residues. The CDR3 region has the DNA TGCGCCAGCAGCTTAAAGCCGACAGGGTTGGACGAGCAGTACTTC. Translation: CASSLKPTGLDEQYF.

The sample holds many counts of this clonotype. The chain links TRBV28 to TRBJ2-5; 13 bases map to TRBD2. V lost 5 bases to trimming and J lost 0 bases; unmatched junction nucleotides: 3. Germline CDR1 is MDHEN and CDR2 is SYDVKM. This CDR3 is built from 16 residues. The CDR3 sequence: CASSPGTSGDQETQYF. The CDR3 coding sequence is TGTGCCAGCAGTCCAGGGACTAGCGGGGACCAAGAGACCCAGTACTTC. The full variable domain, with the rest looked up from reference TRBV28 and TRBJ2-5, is DVKVTQSSRYLVKRTGEKVFLECVQDMDHENMFWYRQDPGLGLRLIYFSYDVKMKEKGDIPEGYSVSREKKERFSLILESASTNQTSMYLCASSPGTSGDQETQYFGPGTRLLVL.

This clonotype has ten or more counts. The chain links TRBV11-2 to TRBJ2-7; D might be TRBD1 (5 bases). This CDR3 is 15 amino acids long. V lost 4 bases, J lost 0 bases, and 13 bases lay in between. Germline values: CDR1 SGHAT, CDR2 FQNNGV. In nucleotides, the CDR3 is TGTGCCAGCAGCTCCGGCAGGGTCCTCTCCTACGAGCAGTACTTC. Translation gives CASSSGRVLSYEQYF.

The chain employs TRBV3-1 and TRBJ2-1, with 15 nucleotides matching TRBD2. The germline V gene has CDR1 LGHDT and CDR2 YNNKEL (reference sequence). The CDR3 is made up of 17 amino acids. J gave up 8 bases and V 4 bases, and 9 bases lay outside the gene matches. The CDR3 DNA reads TGTGCCAGCAGCCGACCGCCGGGACTAGCGGGAGGTGATGAGCAGTTCTTC. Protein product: CASSRPPGLAGGDEQFF.

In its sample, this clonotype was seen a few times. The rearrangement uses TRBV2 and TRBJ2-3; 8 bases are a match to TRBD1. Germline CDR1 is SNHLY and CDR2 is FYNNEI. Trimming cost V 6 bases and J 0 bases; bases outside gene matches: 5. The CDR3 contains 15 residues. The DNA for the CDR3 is TGTGCCAGCAGGGACAGGGACGCTAGCACAGATACGCAGTATTTT. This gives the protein CASRDRDASTDTQYF.

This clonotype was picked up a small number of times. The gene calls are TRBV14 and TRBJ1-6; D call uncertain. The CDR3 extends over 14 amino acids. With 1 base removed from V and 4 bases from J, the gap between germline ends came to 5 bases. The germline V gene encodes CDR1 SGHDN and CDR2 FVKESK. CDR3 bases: TGTGCCAGCAGCCAAGGGGTTTATAATTCACCCCTCCACTTT. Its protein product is CASSQGVYNSPLHF.

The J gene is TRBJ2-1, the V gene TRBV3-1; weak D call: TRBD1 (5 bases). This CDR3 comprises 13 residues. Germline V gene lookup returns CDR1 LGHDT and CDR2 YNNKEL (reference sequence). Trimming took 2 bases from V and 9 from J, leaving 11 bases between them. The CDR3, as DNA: TGTGCCAGCAGCCAATCCCGAAGGGGTGAGCAGTTCTTC. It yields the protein CASSQSRRGEQFF.

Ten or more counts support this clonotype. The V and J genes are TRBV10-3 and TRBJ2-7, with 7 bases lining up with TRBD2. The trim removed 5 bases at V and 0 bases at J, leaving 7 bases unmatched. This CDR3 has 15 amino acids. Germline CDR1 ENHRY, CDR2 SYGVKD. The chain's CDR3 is CAISPRTGGSYEQYF. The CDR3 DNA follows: TGTGCCATCAGTCCCCGGACGGGAGGCTCCTACGAGCAGTACTTC.